This entry lists 13 T cell receptor beta chains sequenced from one sample in a study of cytomegalovirus exposure and HLA in healthy donors. Vbeta (60) and Jbeta (13) primers were used in the PCR. Libraries were prepared by immunoSEQ multiplex PCR; TCRdb keeps only in-frame clonotypes and omits some of them. The table records more than 95,000 clones, roughly 79% of them present only once. The sample consisted of PBMCs. Every receptor here comes from a female donor in good health and CMV-seropositive.

The chain joins TRBV18 to TRBJ1-4; the D gene is possibly TRBD1 (6 bases). Germline loops: CDR1 KGHSH, CDR2 LQKENI. The CDR3 is 14 residues long. The V end lost 4 bases, the J end lost 0 bases, and 6 bases lay between the germline ends. CDR3 nucleotides: TGTGCCAGCTCACAGGGGGCAACTAATGAAAAACTGTTTTTT. It yields the protein CASSQGATNEKLFF.

The chain employs TRBV6-4 and TRBJ2-7; perhaps TRBD2 as D (5 bases). The CDR3 is made up of 15 amino acids. CDR1 and CDR2 (germline): MRHNA, SNTAGT. V lost 3 bases, J lost 2 bases, and 14 bases lay in between. The chain's CDR3 is CASSDISKEAYEQYF. The DNA for the CDR3 is TGTGCCAGCAGTGATATATCAAAGGAGGCCTACGAGCAGTACTTC.

J is TRBJ2-2 and V is TRBV6-5; D is perhaps TRBD1 (5 bases). V shed 7 bases and J shed 4 bases, with 16 bases lying between them. Germline V gives CDR1 MNHEY, CDR2 SVGAGI. The CDR3 runs to 15 residues. The DNA of the CDR3 is TGTGCCAGCACCCTAAAGCACAGGACCACCGGGGAGCTGTTTTTT. It is translated as CASTLKHRTTGELFF.

The rearrangement uses TRBV5-1 and TRBJ1-1; no clear D. Germline V gene data show CDR1 as SGHRS and CDR2 as YFSETQ. Between the trimmed V and J ends, which lost 2 bases and 1 base, there was a span of 12 bases. The CDR3 has 15 amino acids. The CDR3 DNA follows: TGCGCCAGCAGCTTTGACGGGAGGGAGAACACTGAAGCTTTCTTT. It specifies CASSFDGRENTEAFF.

The DNA for the CDR3 is TGTGCCAGCAGCGGAGGGGGAGATACGCAGTATTTT. It encodes CASSGGGDTQYF. J is TRBJ2-3 and V is TRBV9, with D perhaps TRBD1 (6 bases). The CDR3 runs 12 residues. Trimming left V 3 bases short and J 5 bases short, with 7 bases between. Germline V gene lookup returns CDR1 SGDLS and CDR2 YYNGEE.

The genes are TRBV30 and TRBJ1-5; D not resolved. Germline V CDR1 and CDR2: GTSNPN, SVGIG (reference sequence). This CDR3 comprises 13 residues. V was clipped by 1 base and J by 2 bases, with 6 bases between them. The CDR3 nucleotides are TGTGCCTGGAGTGACTCCGGCAATCAGCCCCAGCATTTT. Its protein is CAWSDSGNQPQHF.

This sequence joins TRBV7-2 and TRBJ2-7; TRBD1 aligns across 8 bases. V gave up 3 bases and J gave up 0 bases; unmatched junction bases: 4. There are 15 residues in the CDR3. CDR1 and CDR2 (germline): SGHTA, FQGNSA. The CDR3 sequence is CASSFRGRVSYEQYF. The CDR3, as DNA: TGTGCCAGCAGCTTCAGGGGGCGAGTCTCCTACGAGCAGTACTTC.

The V gene is TRBV28, the J gene TRBJ2-1, with a possible D match to TRBD2 (6 bases). Trimming left V 6 bases short and J 0 bases short, with 18 bases between. Per germline, CDR1 MDHEN and CDR2 SYDVKM. The CDR3 contains 17 residues. The CDR3 here is CASRGVAGSSSYNEQFF. CDR3 bases: TGTGCCAGCAGAGGGGTGGCGGGATCCAGCTCCTACAATGAGCAGTTCTTC.

V gene TRBV7-9 combines with J gene TRBJ1-5; the D is unclear. This CDR3 has 14 residues. In germline, CDR1 is SEHNR, CDR2 FQNEAQ (reference sequence). The V end was cut by 6 bases, the J end by 1 base, with 10 bases between. DNA of the CDR3: TGTGCCAGCAGTGTCCTGTTAAGCAATCAGCCCCAGCATTTT. It translates to CASSVLLSNQPQHF.

This clone was found once. The chain uses TRBV29-1 and TRBJ2-3; TRBD1 aligns across 8 bases. There are 14 residues in the CDR3. J lost 1 base, V lost 4 bases, and 4 bases had no gene match. Germline V lookup: CDR1 SQVTM, CDR2 ANQGSEA. The CDR3, as DNA: TGCAGCGTTGCGGGACAGGAGGGCACAGATACGCAGTATTTT. Its protein is CSVAGQEGTDTQYF.

J is TRBJ2-7 and V is TRBV28; D is perhaps TRBD1 (5 bases). CDR3 size: 12 residues. Germline values: CDR1 MDHEN, CDR2 SYDVKM. Trimming stripped 5 bases from V and 6 bases from J, with 11 bases between. This chain's CDR3 is CASSLKTGEQYF. As DNA, the CDR3 is TGTGCCAGCAGTCTAAAAACAGGCGAGCAGTACTTC. The variable domain in full, completed from reference TRBV28 and TRBJ2-7, reads DVKVTQSSRYLVKRTGEKVFLECVQDMDHENMFWYRQDPGLGLRLIYFSYDVKMKEKGDIPEGYSVSREKKERFSLILESASTNQTSMYLCASSLKTGEQYFGPGTRLTVT.

The chain joins TRBV29-1 to TRBJ1-2, with D unclear. This CDR3 region has 15 residues. Trimming removed 0 bases from V and 7 bases from J, with 18 bases in between. From germline, CDR1 is SQVTM and CDR2 ANQGSEA. CDR3 coding DNA: TGCAGCGTTGAAGACCCTAGCGAACCCTTTTCTGGCTACACCTTC. Its protein is CSVEDPSEPFSGYTF.

The genes are TRBV6-1 and TRBJ2-2; 8 nucleotides line up with TRBD1. This CDR3 is built from 15 residues. Unmatched junction bases numbered 4, after V lost 7 bases and J lost 0 bases. Germline V gene sequence: CDR1 MNHNS, CDR2 SASEGT. The CDR3 loop reads CASKRDRTNTGELFF. CDR3 in DNA: TGTGCCAGCAAAAGGGACAGGACGAACACCGGGGAGCTGTTTTTT.